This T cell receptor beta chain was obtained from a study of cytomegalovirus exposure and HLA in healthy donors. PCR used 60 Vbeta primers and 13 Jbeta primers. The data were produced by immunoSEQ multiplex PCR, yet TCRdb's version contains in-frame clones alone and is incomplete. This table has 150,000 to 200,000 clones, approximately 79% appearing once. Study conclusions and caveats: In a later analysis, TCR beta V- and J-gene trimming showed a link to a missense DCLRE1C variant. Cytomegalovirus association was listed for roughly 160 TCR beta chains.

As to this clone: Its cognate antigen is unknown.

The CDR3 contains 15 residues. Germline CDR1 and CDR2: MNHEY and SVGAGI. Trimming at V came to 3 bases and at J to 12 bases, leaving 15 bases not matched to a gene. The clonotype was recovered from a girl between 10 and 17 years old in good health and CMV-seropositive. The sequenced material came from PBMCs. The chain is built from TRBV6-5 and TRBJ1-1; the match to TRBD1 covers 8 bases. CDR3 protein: CASSYTPQGAGRTFF. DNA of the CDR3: TGTGCCAGCAGTTATACCCCTCAGGGGGCGGGTAGGACTTTCTTT.